These T cell receptor beta chains were read from a single sample in a study of T-cell memory formation after mild COVID-19. TCRdb reprocessed the 5' RACE reads via MiXCR and lists one record per CDR3 protein. The table has roughly 42,000 distinct CDR3 sequences, roughly 8% seen once. What was sequenced was PBMCs or a T cell subset sorted from them (not recorded which). The receptor set was obtained from a man aged 18 to 29 who had mild COVID-19 (a few samples of this study predate the infection). Cell type and time point are not known. The conserved cysteine and the conserved F or W are not part of the CDR3 here. The order of the fields is V gene, J gene, CDR3 protein.

>TRBV5-1|TRBJ1-4
ASSPSGQNSEKLF
>TRBV6-5|TRBJ1-6
ASSYRADSPLH
>TRBV2|TRBJ2-5
ASSLGGTGVQETQY
>TRBV5-6|TRBJ2-5
ASSPGTQETQY
>TRBV7-2|TRBJ1-2
ASSLERRGAYGYT
>TRBV11-2|TRBJ2-5
ASSLPAGETQY
>TRBV7-2|TRBJ2-5
ASSRGTQETQY
>TRBV20-1|TRBJ2-1
SARDPRTGGSEQF
>TRBV20-1|TRBJ2-5
SARGGEETQY
>TRBV6-5|TRBJ2-5
ASSRLAGGPSQTQY
>TRBV12-3/TRBV12-4|TRBJ1-2
ASSPTDGNYGYT